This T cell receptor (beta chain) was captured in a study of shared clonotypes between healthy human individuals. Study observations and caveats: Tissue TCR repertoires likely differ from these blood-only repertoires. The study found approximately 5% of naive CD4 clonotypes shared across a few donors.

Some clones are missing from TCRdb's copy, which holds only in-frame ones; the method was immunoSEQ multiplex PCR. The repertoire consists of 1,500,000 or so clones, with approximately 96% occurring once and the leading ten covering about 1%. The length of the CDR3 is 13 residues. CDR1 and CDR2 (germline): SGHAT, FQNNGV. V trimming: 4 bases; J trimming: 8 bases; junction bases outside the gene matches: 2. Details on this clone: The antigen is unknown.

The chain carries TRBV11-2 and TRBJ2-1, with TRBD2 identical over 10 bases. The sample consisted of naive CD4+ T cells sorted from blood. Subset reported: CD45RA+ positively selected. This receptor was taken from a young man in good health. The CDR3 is CASSSGTSDEQFF. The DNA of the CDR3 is TGTGCCAGCAGCTCCGGGACTAGCGATGAGCAGTTCTTC.